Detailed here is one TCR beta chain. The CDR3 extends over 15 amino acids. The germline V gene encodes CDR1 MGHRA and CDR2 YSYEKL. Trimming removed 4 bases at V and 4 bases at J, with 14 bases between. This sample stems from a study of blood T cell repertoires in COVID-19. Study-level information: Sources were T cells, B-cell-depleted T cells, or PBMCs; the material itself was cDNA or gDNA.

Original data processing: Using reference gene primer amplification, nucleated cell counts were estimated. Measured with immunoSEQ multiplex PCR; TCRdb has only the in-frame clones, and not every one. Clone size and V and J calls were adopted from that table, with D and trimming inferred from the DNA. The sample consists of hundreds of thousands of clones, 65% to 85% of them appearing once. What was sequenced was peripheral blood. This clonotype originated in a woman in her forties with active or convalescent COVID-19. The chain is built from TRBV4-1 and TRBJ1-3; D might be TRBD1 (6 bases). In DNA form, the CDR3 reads TGCGCCAGCAGCCCCCTGACAGGCGCCGGAAACACCATATATTTT. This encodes CASSPLTGAGNTIYF.